The rows below give T cell receptor beta chains drawn from one sample of a study of T cell responses to AZD1222 COVID-19 vaccine. The assay was immunoSEQ multiplex PCR, and TCRdb's table has in-frame clones only and misses some. The table lists about 140,000 clones, 80% to 95% of them singletons, with about 3.7% in the top ten. Sequencing used peripheral blood, obtained 28 days after the second AZD1222 dose. The receptors shown here come from an adult who received the AZD1222 COVID-19 vaccine. CDR3s include the opening cysteine and the closing phenylalanine or tryptophan. The order of the fields is CDR3 DNA, CDR3 protein, CDR3 length, J gene, V gene, clone size, D gene. D genes are given only for firm matches. Size is stated for part of the rows, as once, few or many counts, or as a class when the clone is expanded.

TGTGCCTGGACAACTCTGAACACTGAAGCTTTCTTT | CAWTTLNTEAFF | 12 | TRBJ1-1 | TRBV30 | - | -
TGTGCCAGCAACAAGGGCCAGGGTGGTGTCGGGGAGCTGTTTTTT | CASNKGQGGVGELFF | 15 | TRBJ2-2 | TRBV7-2 | - | -
TGTGCCAGCAGCCCGGGGACAGTCGTTGGGTATGGCTACACCTTC | CASSPGTVVGYGYTF | 15 | TRBJ1-2 | TRBV7-2 | once | TRBD1
TGTGCCTGCCCGCGGGGCGCAGGGAACACTGAAGCTTTCTTT | CACPRGAGNTEAFF | 14 | TRBJ1-1 | TRBV30 | - | -
TGTGCCAGCAGCTTAACGGTCGGCGGGAGGGTTGAGCAGTTCTTC | CASSLTVGGRVEQFF | 15 | TRBJ2-1 | TRBV7-3 | - | TRBD2
TGTGCCAGCTCACCACGGGACACTAATGAAAAACTGTTTTTT | CASSPRDTNEKLFF | 14 | TRBJ1-4 | TRBV18 | - | -
TGTGCCAGCAGCCAAGCCACGACCCAGGGAGGAGGGGTTGGCTACACCTTC | CASSQATTQGGGVGYTF | 17 | TRBJ1-2 | TRBV3-1/TRBV3-2 | - | -
TGTGCCAGCAGCTTAGAACGGGCAAGCTTCTCTGGAAACACCATATATTTT | CASSLERASFSGNTIYF | 17 | TRBJ1-3 | TRBV7-8 | - | -
TGTGCCAGCAGTTACCAGACAGGGGGCGCAACTGGTGGCTACACCTTC | CASSYQTGGATGGYTF | 16 | TRBJ1-2 | TRBV6-5 | - | TRBD1
TGTGCCAGCAGGGCGGACAGGGACACTGAAGCTTTCTTT | CASRADRDTEAFF | 13 | TRBJ1-1 | TRBV6-4 | - | TRBD1
TGTGCCAGTAGTGTTTCATCCGGACTAGCGGGAGGGGGCACCGGGGAGCTGTTTTTT | CASSVSSGLAGGGTGELFF | 19 | TRBJ2-2 | TRBV19 | - | TRBD2
TGTGCCAGCAGTCGCGGGGGGACAGGGAGCAATCAGCCCCAGCATTTT | CASSRGGTGSNQPQHF | 16 | TRBJ1-5 | TRBV11-2 | - | TRBD1
TGTGCCAGCAGCTTTGGGACCGGCCGAAACACCATATATTTT | CASSFGTGRNTIYF | 14 | TRBJ1-3 | TRBV9 | - | -
TGTGCCAGCACCACCTTAACCGGGACTAGCGGCAATGAGCAGTTCTTC | CASTTLTGTSGNEQFF | 16 | TRBJ2-1 | TRBV27 | once | TRBD2
TGTGCCAGCAACTTCGGTAACAATGAGCAGTTCTTC | CASNFGNNEQFF | 12 | TRBJ2-1 | TRBV7-2 | - | -
TGTGCCTGGAGTGTAGGAGCAGGAAGCGAGACGCTGATCCGGAGGTCACCCCTCCACTTT | CAWSVGAGSETLIRRSPLHF | 20 | TRBJ1-6 | TRBV30 | - | -
TGTGCCACCCGGGGGGGTTGGGGTCAGCCCCAGCATTTT | CATRGGWGQPQHF | 13 | TRBJ1-5 | TRBV19 | - | -
TGTGCCAGCAGCTTACCGTTTTCAGCGGGGGCAAGGGGAAACACCATATATTTT | CASSLPFSAGARGNTIYF | 18 | TRBJ1-3 | TRBV7-9 | - | -
TGTGCCAGTAGTATTTTGGGCGGGAAAATCTACAATGAGCAGTTCTTC | CASSILGGKIYNEQFF | 16 | TRBJ2-1 | TRBV19 | - | -
TGCGCCAGCAGCTTGTCCCCGGCTAGCGGGAGCTCCTACAATGAGCAGTTCTTC | CASSLSPASGSSYNEQFF | 18 | TRBJ2-1 | TRBV5-1 | - | TRBD2
TGCGCCAGCAGCGTGGAGGGGTCAGGTTATGGCTACACCTTC | CASSVEGSGYGYTF | 14 | TRBJ1-2 | TRBV5-1 | - | -
TGTGCCATCAGTGAGACCTCATGGTATGAGCAGTTCTTC | CAISETSWYEQFF | 13 | TRBJ2-1 | TRBV10-3 | - | -
TGTGCCAGCAGTGCCCCCCACTCAGGGGGCGATCAGCCCCAGCATTTT | CASSAPHSGGDQPQHF | 16 | TRBJ1-5 | TRBV28 | - | TRBD1
TGTGCCAGCGCCAGGTTGACAGGCACTGAAGCTTTCTTT | CASARLTGTEAFF | 13 | TRBJ1-1 | TRBV11-2 | - | -
TGCGCCAGCAGCTCGCAAGCCGGGACAGGGGACGACTATGGCTACACCTTC | CASSSQAGTGDDYGYTF | 17 | TRBJ1-2 | TRBV5-1 | - | TRBD1
TGCGCCAGCAGCCAAGGACACCCAGGACGGACTAGCACAGATACGCAGTATTTT | CASSQGHPGRTSTDTQYF | 18 | TRBJ2-3 | TRBV4-1 | once | -
TGTGCCAGCAGCCAAGAGAGGGCACAGGGACTAAACACCGGGGAGCTGTTTTTT | CASSQERAQGLNTGELFF | 18 | TRBJ2-2 | TRBV4-2 | - | -
TGTGCCAGTAGTGTTACAGGGGGCTACACTGAAGCTTTCTTT | CASSVTGGYTEAFF | 14 | TRBJ1-1 | TRBV19 | - | TRBD1
TGTGCCAGCAGCATCGACAGAAACTATGGCTACACCTTC | CASSIDRNYGYTF | 13 | TRBJ1-2 | TRBV12-3/TRBV12-4 | - | -
TGTGCCAGCAGCTTGTGGGCGGGGAGCTACAATGAGCAGTTCTTC | CASSLWAGSYNEQFF | 15 | TRBJ2-1 | TRBV5-6 | once | -
TGTGCCAGCAGCGAGGGACAGGGAACTGGAAACACCATATATTTT | CASSEGQGTGNTIYF | 15 | TRBJ1-3 | TRBV9 | - | TRBD1
TGTGCCAGCTACCTGGGGGCTGGAAACACCATATATTTT | CASYLGAGNTIYF | 13 | TRBJ1-3 | TRBV28 | - | -
TGTGCCAGCAGTGAAAGGGGGAAAAGCTCCTACAATGAGCAGTTCTTC | CASSERGKSSYNEQFF | 16 | TRBJ2-1 | TRBV25-1 | - | -
TGTGCCAGCAGTCACAGGGGCCTCCGGCATCAGCCCCAGCATTTT | CASSHRGLRHQPQHF | 15 | TRBJ1-5 | TRBV6-2/TRBV6-3 | - | TRBD1
TGTGCCTGGAGCGAGGGCAATCAGCCCCAGCATTTT | CAWSEGNQPQHF | 12 | TRBJ1-5 | TRBV30 | - | -
TGTGCCAGCAGCCGCGAGGACTCAGCAGATACGCAGTATTTT | CASSREDSADTQYF | 14 | TRBJ2-3 | TRBV3-1/TRBV3-2 | - | -
TGTGCCAGCTCCGGGACAGCCTACAATGAGCAGTTCTTC | CASSGTAYNEQFF | 13 | TRBJ2-1 | TRBV18 | once | TRBD1
TGCAGTGCAAAGGGGGACACTGAAGCTTTCTTT | CSAKGDTEAFF | 11 | TRBJ1-1 | TRBV20-1 | - | -
TGTGCCAGCAGCTTGCAAGGCAACGAGCAGTACTTC | CASSLQGNEQYF | 12 | TRBJ2-7 | TRBV5-6 | - | -
TGTGCCAGCAGCCTTACAGGGGGGAACACTGAAGCTTTCTTT | CASSLTGGNTEAFF | 14 | TRBJ1-1 | TRBV5-6 | - | TRBD1
TGTGCCAGCTCACCAAGGACGCAAGCCTACGAGCAGTACTTC | CASSPRTQAYEQYF | 14 | TRBJ2-7 | TRBV18 | - | -
TGTGCCAGCACCAATGACAGGCGTAGCAATCAGCCCCAGCATTTT | CASTNDRRSNQPQHF | 15 | TRBJ1-5 | TRBV6-5 | few | -